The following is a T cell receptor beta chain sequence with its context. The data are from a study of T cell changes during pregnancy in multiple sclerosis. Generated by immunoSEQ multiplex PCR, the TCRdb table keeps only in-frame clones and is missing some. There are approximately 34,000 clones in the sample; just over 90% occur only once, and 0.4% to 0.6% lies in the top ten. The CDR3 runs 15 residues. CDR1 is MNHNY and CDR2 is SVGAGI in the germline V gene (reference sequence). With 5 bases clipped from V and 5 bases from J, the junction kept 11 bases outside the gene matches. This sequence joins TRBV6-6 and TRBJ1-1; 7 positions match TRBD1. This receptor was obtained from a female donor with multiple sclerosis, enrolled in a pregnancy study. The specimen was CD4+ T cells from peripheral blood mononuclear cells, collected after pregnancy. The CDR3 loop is CASSHRDRGVTEAFF. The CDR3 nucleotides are TGTGCCAGCAGTCACCGGGACAGAGGGGTGACTGAAGCTTTCTTT.